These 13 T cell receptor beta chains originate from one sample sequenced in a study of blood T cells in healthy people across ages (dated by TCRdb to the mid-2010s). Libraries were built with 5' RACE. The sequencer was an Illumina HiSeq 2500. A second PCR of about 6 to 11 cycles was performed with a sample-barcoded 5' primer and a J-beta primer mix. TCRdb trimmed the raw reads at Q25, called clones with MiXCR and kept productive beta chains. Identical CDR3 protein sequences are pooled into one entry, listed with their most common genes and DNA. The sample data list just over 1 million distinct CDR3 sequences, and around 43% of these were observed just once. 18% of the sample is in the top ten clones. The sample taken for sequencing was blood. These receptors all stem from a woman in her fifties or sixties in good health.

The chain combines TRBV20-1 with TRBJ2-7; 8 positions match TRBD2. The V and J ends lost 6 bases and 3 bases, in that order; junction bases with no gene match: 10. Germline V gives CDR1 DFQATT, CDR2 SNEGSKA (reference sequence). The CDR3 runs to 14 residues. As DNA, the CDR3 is TGCAGTGCCACCCGGACTAGCAGAAACTACGAGCAGTACTTC. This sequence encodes CSATRTSRNYEQYF.

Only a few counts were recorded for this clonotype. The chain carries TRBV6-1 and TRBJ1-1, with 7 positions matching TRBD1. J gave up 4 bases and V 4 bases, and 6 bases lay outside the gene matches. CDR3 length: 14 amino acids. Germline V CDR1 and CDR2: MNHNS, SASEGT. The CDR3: CASSGRGGGTEAFF. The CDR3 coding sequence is TGTGCCAGCAGTGGTAGAGGGGGCGGCACTGAAGCTTTCTTT.

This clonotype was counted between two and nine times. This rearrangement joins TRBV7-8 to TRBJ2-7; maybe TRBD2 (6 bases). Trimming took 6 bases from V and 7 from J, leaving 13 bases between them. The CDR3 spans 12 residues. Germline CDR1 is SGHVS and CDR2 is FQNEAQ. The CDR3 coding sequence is TGTGCCAGCAGGTCGTGGGGGAGGGAGCAGTACTTC. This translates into CASRSWGREQYF.

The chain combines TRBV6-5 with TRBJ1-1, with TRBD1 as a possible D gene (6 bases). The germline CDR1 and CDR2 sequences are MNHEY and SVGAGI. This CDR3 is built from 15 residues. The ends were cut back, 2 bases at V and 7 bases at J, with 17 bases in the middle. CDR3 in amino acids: CASSYSRQGRVEAFF. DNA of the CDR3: TGTGCCAGCAGTTACAGTCGGCAGGGGAGAGTTGAAGCTTTCTTT.

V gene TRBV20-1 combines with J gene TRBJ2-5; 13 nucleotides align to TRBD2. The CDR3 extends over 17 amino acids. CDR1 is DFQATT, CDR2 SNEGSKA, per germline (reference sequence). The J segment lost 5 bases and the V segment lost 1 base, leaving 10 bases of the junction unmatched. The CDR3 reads CSARVGLAGVSRETQYF. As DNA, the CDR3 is TGCAGTGCTAGAGTAGGACTAGCGGGAGTTTCTAGGGAGACCCAGTACTTC.

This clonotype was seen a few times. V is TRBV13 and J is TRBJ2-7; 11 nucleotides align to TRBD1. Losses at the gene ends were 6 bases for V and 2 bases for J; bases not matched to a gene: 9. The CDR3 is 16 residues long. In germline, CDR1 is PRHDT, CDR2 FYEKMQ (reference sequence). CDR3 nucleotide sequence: TGTGCCAGCAGAGTCTGGACAGGGGGCCTAACCTACGAGCAGTACTTC. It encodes CASRVWTGGLTYEQYF.

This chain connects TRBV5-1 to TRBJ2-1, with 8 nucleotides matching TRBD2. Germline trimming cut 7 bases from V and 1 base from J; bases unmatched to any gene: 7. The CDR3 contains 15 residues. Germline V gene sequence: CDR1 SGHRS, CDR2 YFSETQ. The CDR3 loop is CASGLAGTSYNEQFF. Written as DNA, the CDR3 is TGCGCCAGCGGACTAGCAGGTACTTCCTACAATGAGCAGTTCTTC.

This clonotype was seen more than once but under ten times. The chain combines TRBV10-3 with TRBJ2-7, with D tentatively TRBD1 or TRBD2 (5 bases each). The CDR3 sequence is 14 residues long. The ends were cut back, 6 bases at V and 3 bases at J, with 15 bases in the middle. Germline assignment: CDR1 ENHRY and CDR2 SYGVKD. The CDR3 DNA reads TGTGCCATCAGATCGGACAAGGGGAGCTACGAGCAGTACTTC. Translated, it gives CAIRSDKGSYEQYF.

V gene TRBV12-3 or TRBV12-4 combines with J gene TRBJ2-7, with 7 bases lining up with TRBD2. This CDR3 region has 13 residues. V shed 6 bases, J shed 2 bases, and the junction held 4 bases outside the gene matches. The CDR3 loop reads CASSRDYAYEQYF. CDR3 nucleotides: TGTGCCAGCAGCAGGGACTACGCCTACGAGCAGTACTTC.

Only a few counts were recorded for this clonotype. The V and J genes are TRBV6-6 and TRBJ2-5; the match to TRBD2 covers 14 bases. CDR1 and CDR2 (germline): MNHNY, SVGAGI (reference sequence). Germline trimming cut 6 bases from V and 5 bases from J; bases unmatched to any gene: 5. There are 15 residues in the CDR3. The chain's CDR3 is CASRSGLAGEETQYF. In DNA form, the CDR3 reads TGTGCCAGCAGGTCGGGACTAGCGGGAGAGGAGACCCAGTACTTC.

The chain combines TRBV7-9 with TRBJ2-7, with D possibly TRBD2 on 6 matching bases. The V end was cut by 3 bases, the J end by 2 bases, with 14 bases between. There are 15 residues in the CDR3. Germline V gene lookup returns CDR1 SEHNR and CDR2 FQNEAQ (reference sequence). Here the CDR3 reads CASSLETGVAYEQYF. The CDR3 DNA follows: TGTGCCAGCAGCTTGGAGACGGGAGTGGCCTACGAGCAGTACTTC.

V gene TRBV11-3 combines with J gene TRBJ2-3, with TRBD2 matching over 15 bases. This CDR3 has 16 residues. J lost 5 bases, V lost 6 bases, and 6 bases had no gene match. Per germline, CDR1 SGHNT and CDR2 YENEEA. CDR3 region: CASSLGLAGGGDTQYF. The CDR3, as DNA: TGTGCCAGCAGTCTCGGACTAGCGGGAGGGGGAGATACGCAGTATTTT.

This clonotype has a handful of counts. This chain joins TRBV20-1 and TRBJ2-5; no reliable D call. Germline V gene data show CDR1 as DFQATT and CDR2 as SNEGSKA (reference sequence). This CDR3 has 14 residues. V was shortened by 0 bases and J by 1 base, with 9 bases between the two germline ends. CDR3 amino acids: CSAREDGLQETQYF. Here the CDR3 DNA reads TGCAGTGCTAGAGAAGATGGCCTCCAAGAGACCCAGTACTTC.